The 11 T cell receptor beta chains below all came from one sample that was sequenced in a study of CD8 T cells in ankylosing spondylitis. TCRdb reprocessed the 5' RACE reads with MiXCR, giving one entry per CDR3 protein. The repertoire holds over 700,000 distinct CDR3 sequences, with roughly 19% as singletons. Their recognized antigens are unknown. Whole-study findings and limits: Characteristic of ankylosing spondylitis blood, it appeared, was a TCR beta motif comprising several highly homologous variants.

The sequenced material came from blood, either unsorted or a sorted T cell fraction (not recorded which). The receptor source for this set is a male donor with ankylosing spondylitis.

This chain uses TRBV30 with TRBJ1-1; no reliable D call. V was clipped by 0 bases and J by 1 base, with 9 bases between them. The CDR3 covers 14 residues. Germline CDR1 reads GTSNPN; CDR2 reads SVGIG (reference sequence). The CDR3 DNA sequence: TGTGCCTGGAGTGTACGTCCGGGGAACACTGAAGCTTTCTTT. This codes for CAWSVRPGNTEAFF.

This clonotype was seen a handful of times. The rearrangement joins TRBV3-1 to TRBJ1-5; D remains unclear. This CDR3 has 13 amino acids. The V end lost 3 bases, the J end lost 11 bases, and 14 bases lay between the germline ends. In germline, CDR1 is LGHDT, CDR2 YNNKEL (reference sequence). As DNA, the CDR3 is TGTGCCAGCAGCCAGAGAGAGGACGGGGCCCAGCATTTT. Its protein product is CASSQREDGAQHF.

This clonotype was detected a few times. The rearrangement uses TRBV27 and TRBJ2-4, with TRBD2 matching over 13 bases. There are 19 residues in the CDR3. V was clipped by 4 bases and J by 0 bases; unmatched bases: 9. Germline loops: CDR1 MNHEY, CDR2 SMNVEV (reference sequence). The CDR3, as DNA: TGTGCCAGCAGTTCCCTACTAGCGGGGGGGTCCTTAGCCAAAAACATTCAGTACTTC. Its protein is CASSSLLAGGSLAKNIQYF.

The chain carries TRBV7-9 and TRBJ2-3, with 9 bases identical to TRBD2. This CDR3 is built from 15 residues. The germline V gene has CDR1 SEHNR and CDR2 FQNEAQ (reference sequence). The trim removed 0 bases at V and 9 bases at J, leaving 7 bases unmatched. The CDR3 region has the DNA TGTGCCAGCAGCTTAGCTAGCGGGGGAAAGGACACGCAGTATTTT. This encodes CASSLASGGKDTQYF.

In its sample, this clonotype was seen a few times. This chain links TRBV2 with TRBJ2-7; 10 bases line up with TRBD1. Per the germline V gene, CDR1 is SNHLY and CDR2 is FYNNEI. This CDR3 contains 14 residues. Germline trimming cut 8 bases from V and 6 bases from J; bases unmatched to any gene: 10. The CDR3 region has the DNA TGTGCCAGCGCGACCGGGACAGGGGTCCGCGAGCAGTACTTC. Translated, it gives CASATGTGVREQYF.

This clonotype appeared a few times. The rearrangement links TRBV2 to TRBJ1-1; possible D gene TRBD1, 5 bases. Trimming left V 4 bases short and J 6 bases short, with 9 bases between. Germline V lookup: CDR1 SNHLY, CDR2 FYNNEI. This CDR3 comprises 12 residues. CDR3 sequence (DNA): TGTGCCAGCAGTGGGGAGGGGCCTGAAGCTTTCTTT. Encoded protein: CASSGEGPEAFF.

The chain is built from TRBV29-1 and TRBJ2-7, with 14 bases matching TRBD2. The CDR3 contains 16 residues. The V gene's germline CDR1 is SQVTM and CDR2 ANQGSEA. Germline trimming cut 6 bases from V and 2 bases from J; bases unmatched to any gene: 9. CDR3 amino acids: CSVSTSGGASPYEQYF. The DNA for the CDR3 is TGCAGCGTCTCGACTAGCGGGGGGGCTAGTCCCTACGAGCAGTACTTC.

The V call is TRBV29-1, the J call TRBJ2-5; 8 nucleotides agree with TRBD2. CDR1 and CDR2 (germline): SQVTM, ANQGSEA. V gave up 5 bases and J gave up 2 bases; unmatched junction bases: 10. There are 15 residues in the CDR3. The CDR3 protein is CSVFPPTGGQETQYF. Here the CDR3 DNA reads TGCAGCGTTTTTCCTCCTACGGGGGGGCAAGAGACCCAGTACTTC.

A few counts support this clonotype. This sequence joins TRBV19 and TRBJ2-1; D is ambiguous. The V end lost 9 bases, the J end lost 4 bases, and 13 bases lay between the germline ends. The V gene's germline CDR1 is LNHDA and CDR2 SQIVND (reference sequence). The CDR3 length is 13 residues. The CDR3 loop is CASRHTEYNEQFF. The DNA of the CDR3 is TGTGCCAGCAGACACACAGAATACAATGAGCAGTTCTTC.

This clonotype has just a few counts. The V call is TRBV5-1, the J call TRBJ2-7, with a possible D match to TRBD2 (5 bases). Trimming took off 0 bases at V and 5 bases at J, with 12 bases between the two ends. Germline CDR1 and CDR2: SGHRS and YFSETQ. The CDR3 runs to 14 residues. The CDR3 region has the DNA TGCGCCAGCAGCTTGGAACCCAGCGGCCACGAGCAGTACTTC. Its translation is CASSLEPSGHEQYF.

The sample holds a few counts of this clonotype. This chain connects TRBV6-5 to TRBJ2-1; no clear D. The CDR3 is 15 residues long. With 2 bases removed from V and 2 bases from J, the gap between germline ends came to 10 bases. CDR1 MNHEY and CDR2 SVGAGI come from the germline V gene. CDR3 sequence: CASSYGSVAYNEQFF. Here the CDR3 DNA reads TGTGCCAGCAGTTACGGGTCGGTTGCCTACAATGAGCAGTTCTTC.